This entry lists 3 T cell receptor beta chains sequenced from one sample in a study of cytomegalovirus exposure and HLA in healthy donors. Vbeta (60) and Jbeta (13) primers were used in the PCR. This table comes from immunoSEQ multiplex PCR, and its TCRdb copy is limited to in-frame clones, with some not included. The data contain fewer than 150,000 clones, around 77% of them singletons. The sample was PBMCs. The receptors stem from a woman aged 45-65 years in good health and CMV-seronegative.

This chain connects TRBV5-6 to TRBJ1-5; tentatively, D is TRBD1 (6 bases). The CDR3 length is 16 residues. Germline CDR1 SGHDT, CDR2 YYEEEE. V was pared by 4 bases and J by 4 bases, with 18 bases between. The CDR3 nucleotides read TGTGCCAGCAGCAAGGGCAGGGGACCTAGGAATCAGCCCCAGCATTTT. It codes for CASSKGRGPRNQPQHF.

The chain carries TRBV27 and TRBJ2-4; D remains ambiguous. The V and J ends lost 1 base and 0 bases respectively, with 10 bases between them. CDR1 is MNHEY, CDR2 SMNVEV, per germline (reference sequence). This CDR3 is built from 16 residues. This CDR3 reads CASSLLYRTAKNIQYF. CDR3 bases: TGTGCCAGCAGTTTATTATACAGAACAGCCAAAAACATTCAGTACTTC.

This chain joins TRBV7-9 and TRBJ1-3, with 9 bases matching TRBD1. The CDR3 runs to 16 residues. Germline CDR1 and CDR2: SEHNR and FQNEAQ (reference sequence). After removal of 4 bases from V and 0 bases from J, the junction contained 4 bases not matched to a gene. DNA for the CDR3: TGTGCCAGCAGCTGGGGACAGGGAAGCTCTGGAAACACCATATATTTT. Encoded protein: CASSWGQGSSGNTIYF.